The rows below give T cell receptor beta chains drawn from one sample of a study of blood T cell repertoires in COVID-19. The data were produced by immunoSEQ multiplex PCR, yet TCRdb's version contains in-frame clones alone and is incomplete. The repertoire consists of more than 95,000 clones, with approximately 90% occurring once and the leading ten covering roughly 1.2%. The sequenced sample consisted of peripheral blood. The receptors derive from a woman of 80 years or more with acute or convalescent COVID-19. The CDR3 runs from the conserved cysteine through the conserved F or W. A D gene is named only where the DNA matches it firmly.

J	D	V	CDR3
TRBJ1-2	TRBD1	TRBV28	CASSSEQGADYGYTF
TRBJ2-2	NA	TRBV28	CASSTRLTNTGELFF
TRBJ1-1	TRBD1	TRBV27	CASSYSGQVKNTEAFF
TRBJ2-1	TRBD2	TRBV4-1	CASSGTSATYNEQFF
TRBJ2-5	NA	TRBV5-4	CASSLGAGETQYF
TRBJ1-4	TRBD1	TRBV10-3	CAISPGTGEEKLFF
TRBJ2-3	TRBD2	TRBV7-3	CASSLKWPSGGVTDTQYF
TRBJ2-1	NA	TRBV15	CATSRDLGPGNEQFF
TRBJ2-1	NA	TRBV12-3/TRBV12-4	CASSLNRFNEQFF
TRBJ1-2	TRBD1	TRBV28	CASSTHRGTYGYTF
TRBJ2-6	NA	TRBV7-2	CASSLGGSSTTLANVLTF
TRBJ2-7	TRBD2	TRBV6-1	CASSVTGGQSSYEQYF
TRBJ2-7	TRBD1	TRBV11-2	CASSLWTGTYEQYF
TRBJ1-1	NA	TRBV3-1/TRBV3-2	CASSQQGLPEAFF
TRBJ1-6	TRBD1	TRBV7-9	CASSLTGDNSPLHF
TRBJ1-1	NA	TRBV28	CASSQLEENTEAFF
TRBJ1-5	NA	TRBV15	CATSRGGGGQPQHF
TRBJ2-6	NA	TRBV5-4	CASSLFQSGANVLTF
TRBJ2-5	TRBD2	TRBV5-6	CASSTLGLAAGYQETQYF
TRBJ2-7	NA	TRBV28	CASSLTGFSYEQYF
TRBJ2-4	TRBD1	TRBV6-1	CASSEGQGRNIQYF
TRBJ2-1	TRBD2	TRBV5-1	CASSPGLAPREQFF
TRBJ2-7	TRBD1	TRBV4-2	CASSQEGQAAYEQYF
TRBJ1-2	TRBD1	TRBV19	CASRRQDRGGGYTF
TRBJ1-2	NA	TRBV18	CASSPNRETGGYTF
TRBJ1-3	NA	TRBV9	CASSVATDSGNTIYF
TRBJ2-7	NA	TRBV5-1	CASSLRQGYGREQYF
TRBJ1-2	NA	TRBV5-5	CASSSLAKKDYGYTF
TRBJ2-3	NA	TRBV10-2	CASGGTGDTQYF
TRBJ1-4	TRBD1	TRBV12-5	CASGSPRGISELFF
TRBJ2-5	TRBD2	TRBV5-1	CARSLGGRGGGQETQYF
TRBJ2-7	NA	TRBV4-1	CASSQDRQTYEQYF
TRBJ2-2	TRBD1	TRBV6-4	CASRQGEGGELFF
TRBJ2-3	TRBD2	TRBV5-1	CASTLGLAGGSADTQYF
TRBJ2-1	NA	TRBV2	CASSGQARYNEQFF
TRBJ1-6	NA	TRBV3-1/TRBV3-2	CASSQEHGANSPLHF
TRBJ1-2	NA	TRBV5-8	CASSFTGPDYGYTF